One and the same sample provided the 17 T cell receptor beta chains below, sequenced in a study of early T cells in non-severe SARS-CoV-2 infection. TCRdb called the 5' RACE reads again in MiXCR, with one record for every CDR3 protein. The data hold 25,000 to 35,000 distinct CDR3 sequences, with 6.6% observed a single time. The sequenced material came from whole blood. These receptors were collected from an adult who was a healthcare worker with PCR-confirmed SARS-CoV-2 infection or an uninfected control (not recorded which).

This clonotype was counted at least ten times. This rearrangement joins TRBV10-3 to TRBJ1-2, with 9 bases matching TRBD1. The CDR3 contains 17 residues. The germline V gene encodes CDR1 ENHRY and CDR2 SYGVKD. Trimming took 4 bases from V and 0 from J; bases not matched to a gene: 9. In DNA form, the CDR3 reads TGTGCCATCAGTGCCCCGGGACAGGGTATGACTAACTATGGCTACACCTTC. Encoded protein: CAISAPGQGMTNYGYTF.

This clonotype was observed a few times. This sequence joins TRBV5-6 and TRBJ2-7, with D possibly being TRBD1 or TRBD2 (5 bases each). The V end lost 1 base, the J end lost 4 bases, and 18 bases lay between the germline ends. This CDR3 has 16 amino acids. Germline V CDR1 and CDR2: SGHDT, YYEEEE. DNA for the CDR3: TGTGCCAGCAGCTTGTTGAGGGGCGGCATTCTATACGAGCAGTACTTC. Translating gives CASSLLRGGILYEQYF.

This chain uses TRBV4-2 with TRBJ1-2; 12 nucleotides agree with TRBD1. The CDR3 is made up of 17 amino acids. Germline V CDR1 and CDR2: LGHNA, YNFKEQ. V lost 0 bases to trimming and J lost 8 bases; unmatched junction nucleotides: 10. The CDR3 DNA sequence: TGTGCCAGCAGCCAAGAAGGCGGGGGACAGGGGGCGAAAGGCTACACCTTC. Translating gives CASSQEGGGQGAKGYTF.

Many counts were recorded for this clonotype. V is TRBV29-1 and J is TRBJ2-5, with D tentatively TRBD1 or TRBD2 (5 bases each). V dropped 7 bases and J dropped 5 bases, with 17 bases sitting between them. The germline V gene has CDR1 SQVTM and CDR2 ANQGSEA. This CDR3 comprises 13 residues. Here the CDR3 DNA reads TGCAGCGGGGGGACGCTAATAGGGGAGACCCAGTACTTC. It specifies CSGGTLIGETQYF.

This clonotype was picked up many times. This chain joins TRBV27 and TRBJ1-6; the D gene is possibly TRBD1 (6 bases). This CDR3 region has 14 residues. V dropped 3 bases and J dropped 10 bases, with 13 bases sitting between them. CDR1 is MNHEY, CDR2 SMNVEV, per germline (reference sequence). CDR3 protein: CASSFQQGGSPLHF. Here the CDR3 DNA reads TGTGCCAGCAGTTTCCAACAGGGAGGCTCACCCCTCCACTTT.

By sample fraction, this clonotype is medium-sized. The gene calls are TRBV28 and TRBJ1-2; D uncertain. This CDR3 region has 14 residues. Trimming stripped 3 bases from V and 3 bases from J, with 11 bases between. Per the germline V gene, CDR1 is MDHEN and CDR2 is SYDVKM. The CDR3 loop is CASSLGSTHYGYTF. The CDR3 DNA reads as TGTGCCAGCAGTTTGGGTAGTACCCACTATGGCTACACCTTC.

The table lists this clonotype with many counts. This sequence joins TRBV23-1 and TRBJ2-1; 7 nucleotides line up with TRBD1. TRBV23-1 is an ORF for which the function is uncertain. The CDR3 totals 16 residues. With 6 bases clipped from V and 6 bases from J, the junction kept 14 bases outside the gene matches. CDR3 residues: CASSGQDVGQLNEQFF. CDR3 nucleotide sequence: TGCGCCAGCAGCGGACAGGACGTGGGACAACTCAATGAGCAGTTCTTC.

This clonotype was recorded at least ten times. The chain has TRBV13 and TRBJ2-1, with a possible D match to TRBD2 (6 bases). CDR1 is PRHDT, CDR2 FYEKMQ, per germline (reference sequence). CDR3 length equals 16 residues. Trimming left V 2 bases short and J 5 bases short, with 16 bases between. The CDR3 DNA follows: TGTGCCAGCAGCTTACCGGGACTCCTCACCCACAATGAGCAGTTCTTC. Its translation: CASSLPGLLTHNEQFF.

This clonotype was seen repeatedly, ten times or more. The J gene is TRBJ2-2, the V gene TRBV19, with 8 positions matching TRBD1. Unmatched junction bases numbered 4, after V lost 7 bases and J lost 0 bases. In germline, CDR1 is LNHDA, CDR2 SQIVND (reference sequence). The CDR3 covers 15 residues. The CDR3 reads CASTIQGANTGELFF. CDR3 sequence (DNA): TGTGCCAGTACCATACAGGGGGCGAACACCGGGGAGCTGTTTTTT.

This clonotype has at least ten counts. The V and J genes are TRBV29-1 and TRBJ2-3; 8 nucleotides line up with TRBD2. Germline V CDR1 and CDR2: SQVTM, ANQGSEA. With V trimmed by 0 bases and J by 6 bases, 8 bases remained unmatched. This CDR3 contains 15 residues. CDR3 in DNA: TGCAGCGTTGAAGATTGGCGACTAGCGAGGGATACGCAGTATTTT. It translates to CSVEDWRLARDTQYF.

Many counts were recorded for this clonotype. The chain joins TRBV11-3 to TRBJ2-1; TRBD1 might be the D (5 bases). The V end lost 1 base, the J end lost 5 bases, and 9 bases lay between the germline ends. The CDR3 runs 14 residues. Germline V gene sequence: CDR1 SGHNT, CDR2 YENEEA. The CDR3, as DNA: TGTGCCAGCAGCTTAGGGTACAGGAACAATGAGCAGTTCTTC. It codes for CASSLGYRNNEQFF.

This clonotype has ten or more counts. The rearrangement uses TRBV5-3 and TRBJ1-5, with D unresolved. TRBV5-3 has ORF status, its function being uncertain. This CDR3 region has 16 residues. The V end was cut by 3 bases, the J end by 1 base, with 14 bases between. The CDR3: CARSSYRHGSNQPQHF. The CDR3 nucleotides read TGTGCCAGAAGCTCCTACCGTCATGGGAGCAATCAGCCCCAGCATTTT.

At least ten counts were recorded for this clonotype. The rearrangement links TRBV10-3 to TRBJ2-1; possibly TRBD1 for D (6 bases). The germline V gene encodes CDR1 ENHRY and CDR2 SYGVKD. V dropped 4 bases and J dropped 4 bases, with 8 bases sitting between them. The CDR3 is 13 amino acids. This CDR3 reads CAISGTAYNEQFF. CDR3 DNA sequence: TGTGCCATCAGTGGGACAGCTTACAATGAGCAGTTCTTC.

This clonotype was recorded many times. The chain combines TRBV7-9 with TRBJ2-7; no clear D gene. The CDR3 totals 15 residues. Trimming took off 3 bases at V and 6 bases at J, with 18 bases between the two ends. Germline CDR1 is SEHNR and CDR2 is FQNEAQ (reference sequence). CDR3 nucleotides: TGTGCCAGCAGCTTCACAGAGCCGAGGTGGGCCGAGCAGTACTTC. Translated, it gives CASSFTEPRWAEQYF.

This clonotype was picked up a small number of times. The CDR3 here is CAWARDRANYGYTF. CDR3 in DNA: TGTGCCTGGGCCCGGGACAGGGCCAACTATGGCTACACCTTC. This sequence joins TRBV30 and TRBJ1-2; TRBD1 matches at 9 bases. Germline V gene data show CDR1 as GTSNPN and CDR2 as SVGIG (reference sequence). V gave up 5 bases and J gave up 2 bases; unmatched junction bases: 6. The CDR3 runs 14 residues.

This clonotype has ten or more counts. The chain recombines TRBV14 with TRBJ2-2; 9 bases agree with TRBD1. J lost 4 bases, V lost 4 bases, and 10 bases had no gene match. The CDR3 contains 17 residues. In germline, CDR1 is SGHDN, CDR2 FVKESK. The DNA for the CDR3 is TGTGCCAGCAGCCCCCTCTTGGGACAGGGTTCCACCGGGGAGCTGTTTTTT. This codes for CASSPLLGQGSTGELFF.

Ten or more counts support this clonotype. The chain links TRBV10-3 to TRBJ1-5; D uncertain. Germline V lookup: CDR1 ENHRY, CDR2 SYGVKD. This CDR3 contains 14 residues. The V end lost 10 bases, the J end lost 5 bases, and 18 bases lay between the germline ends. CDR3 amino acids: CATMGNKGDQPQHF. As DNA, the CDR3 is TGTGCCACCATGGGAAACAAGGGTGATCAGCCCCAGCATTTT.